Following are 16 T cell receptor beta chains from one sample sequenced in a study of T cells in Graves' hyperthyroidism and ophthalmopathy. TCR beta CDR3 sequences were amplified from RNA transcripts. HTBI primers were the set used in a first-round RT-PCR of the TCR CDR3. TCRdb recomputed calls from the multiplex PCR reads with MiXCR, one row per CDR3 protein. The repertoire holds approximately 320,000 distinct CDR3 sequences, with around 17% as singletons. Sequencing input: blood. The receptors derive from a man aged 30 to 45 with Graves' hyperthyroidism.

This clonotype was seen ten or more times. This chain links TRBV11-2 with TRBJ2-5, with 7 bases identical to TRBD2. V was clipped by 4 bases and J by 4 bases; unmatched bases: 6. The CDR3 sequence is 14 residues long. Germline V CDR1 and CDR2: SGHAT, FQNNGV. The DNA for the CDR3 is TGTGCCAGCAGCTCAACCGGGAGGATAGAGACCCAGTACTTC. Protein: CASSSTGRIETQYF.

This clonotype was observed a handful of times. The gene calls are TRBV20-1 and TRBJ2-7, with D perhaps being TRBD1 or TRBD2 (5 bases each). V was cut by 3 bases and J by 6 bases, with 15 bases left in between. Germline V CDR1 and CDR2: DFQATT, SNEGSKA (reference sequence). This CDR3 is 13 amino acids long. The CDR3 bases are TGCAGTGCTAGTGAGGGACCTGGGATCGAGCAGTACTTC. This encodes CSASEGPGIEQYF.

This clonotype was observed many times. The chain couples TRBV7-9 to TRBJ1-1; tentative D call: TRBD1 (5 bases). Between the trimmed V and J ends, which lost 7 bases and 1 base, there was a span of 7 bases. This CDR3 contains 12 residues. Germline V CDR1 and CDR2: SEHNR, FQNEAQ (reference sequence). CDR3 in amino acids: CASIGGNTEAFF. As DNA, the CDR3 is TGTGCCAGCATTGGGGGGAACACTGAAGCTTTCTTT.

This clonotype appeared a few times. The J gene is TRBJ2-7, the V gene TRBV30, with 11 nucleotides matching TRBD2. CDR1 is GTSNPN and CDR2 is SVGIG in the germline V gene (reference sequence). The CDR3 sequence is 14 residues long. The V gene end was trimmed by 4 bases and the J gene end by 4 bases; junction bases not matched to a gene: 6. CDR3 in amino acids: CAWTAGLAAYEQYF. For the CDR3, the DNA is TGTGCCTGGACCGCGGGACTAGCGGCTTACGAGCAGTACTTC.

CDR3 sequence (DNA): TGTGCCAGCAGAGAGCGGGAGACCGGGGAGCTGTTTTTT. This translates into CASRERETGELFF. The chain links TRBV6-1 to TRBJ2-2, with TRBD2 matching over 8 bases. The germline V gene encodes CDR1 MNHNS and CDR2 SASEGT. There are 13 residues in the CDR3. V trimming: 6 bases; J trimming: 5 bases; junction bases outside the gene matches: 2.

The chain employs TRBV7-3 and TRBJ1-3, with a possible D match to TRBD1 (6 bases). The germline gives CDR1 SGHTA, CDR2 FQGTGA. The CDR3 has 19 amino acids. V gave up 6 bases and J gave up 0 bases, with 24 bases separating them. The CDR3 sequence: CASRHTRDTAPLSGNTIYF. Here the CDR3 DNA reads TGTGCCAGCAGACATACCCGGGACACAGCACCTCTCTCTGGAAACACCATATATTTT.

The V call is TRBV7-2, the J call TRBJ1-2; possibly TRBD1 for D (5 bases). The CDR3 has 13 amino acids. Germline-derived CDR1 and CDR2 are SGHTA and FQGNSA. V was clipped by 4 bases and J by 4 bases, with 10 bases between them. The CDR3 here is CASSSGLIYGYTF. Written as DNA, the CDR3 is TGTGCCAGCAGCTCGGGACTCATCTATGGCTACACCTTC.

The chain has TRBV6-5 and TRBJ2-6; 7 bases are shared with TRBD1. Germline CDR1 and CDR2: MNHEY and SVGAGI. The junction had 9 bases not matched to a gene; V was cut back by 4 bases and J by 0 bases. CDR3 length: 18 residues. The CDR3: CASSSSGQVLSGANVLTF. CDR3 DNA: TGTGCCAGCAGTTCGTCCGGACAGGTGCTCTCTGGGGCCAACGTCCTGACTTTC.

Regarding this clonotype: A read error may be the cause here, since a much bigger clone is one base away. The chain uses TRBV6-1 and TRBJ2-1; no firm D call. The germline CDR1 and CDR2 sequences are MNHNS and SASEGT. This CDR3 has 13 amino acids. CDR3: CATSEGSAYEQFF. In DNA, the CDR3 is TGTGCCACCAGTGAAGGCTCCGCCTACGAGCAGTTCTTC.

There are a few counts of this clonotype. The chain carries TRBV7-9 and TRBJ2-7, with TRBD2 matching over 12 bases. Germline-derived CDR1 and CDR2 are SEHNR and FQNEAQ (reference sequence). The CDR3 spans 14 residues. J lost 6 bases, V lost 5 bases, and 5 bases had no gene match. The CDR3 loop reads CASSPRTSGTEQYF. The CDR3 DNA reads TGTGCCAGCAGCCCCCGGACTAGCGGGACCGAGCAGTACTTC.

The sample holds many counts of this clonotype. The rearrangement links TRBV20-1 to TRBJ2-5; TRBD1 matches 7 bases. The CDR3 length is 15 residues. The ends lost 1 base at V and 5 bases at J; junction bases unmatched: 10. Germline lookup yields CDR1 DFQATT and CDR2 SNEGSKA (reference sequence). CDR3 region: CSARVGETGYETQYF. The CDR3 DNA reads TGCAGTGCTAGAGTAGGCGAGACAGGGTACGAGACCCAGTACTTC.

The rearrangement joins TRBV9 to TRBJ2-3; the D call may be TRBD1 or TRBD2 (5 bases each). Germline CDR1 SGDLS, CDR2 YYNGEE. Trimming cost V 0 bases and J 5 bases, with 10 bases left between them. The CDR3 loop spans 14 amino acids. This CDR3 reads CASSVGGAGDTQYF. CDR3 nucleotide sequence: TGTGCCAGCAGCGTAGGAGGGGCTGGAGATACGCAGTATTTT.

This clonotype was seen at least ten times. V gene TRBV28 combines with J gene TRBJ1-5; TRBD1 might be the D (6 bases). Trimming removed 5 bases from V and 4 bases from J, with 15 bases in between. The CDR3 is made up of 15 amino acids. Germline values: CDR1 MDHEN, CDR2 SYDVKM. The CDR3, as DNA: TGTGCCAGCAGTCCCCGGCTCAGGGGAAATCAGCCCCAGCATTTT. Its protein product is CASSPRLRGNQPQHF.

The CDR3 DNA sequence: TGTGCCAGCAGCTTAAAGAGGGTTGTCTATGGCTACACCTTC. Amino acids: CASSLKRVVYGYTF. The rearrangement uses TRBV5-6 and TRBJ1-2; D gene uncertain. CDR1 and CDR2 from the germline V gene are SGHDT and YYEEEE. Trimming left V 2 bases short and J 4 bases short, with 12 bases between. The length of the CDR3 is 14 residues.

This clonotype has more than one count but fewer than ten. V gene TRBV9 combines with J gene TRBJ1-5, with a weak D call TRBD1 (6 bases). The CDR3 covers 14 residues. Germline V gene sequence: CDR1 SGDLS, CDR2 YYNGEE. Trimming shortened V by 0 bases and J by 5 bases, and 9 bases separated the two germline ends. The chain's CDR3 is CASSVGTAHQPQHF. The CDR3 nucleotides read TGTGCCAGCAGCGTAGGGACAGCCCATCAGCCCCAGCATTTT.

This clonotype was seen ten or more times. The V call is TRBV7-2, the J call TRBJ2-1; the D gene could be TRBD1 or TRBD2 (5 bases each). The CDR3 extends over 17 amino acids. The ends were cut back, 1 base at V and 1 base at J, with 14 bases in the middle. Germline V gene sequence: CDR1 SGHTA, CDR2 FQGNSA. CDR3 bases: TGTGCCAGCAGCTTAGGCCTGGGACGCCAATCCTACAATGAGCAGTTCTTC. It specifies CASSLGLGRQSYNEQFF.